This T cell receptor (beta chain) was sequenced during a study of cytomegalovirus exposure and HLA in healthy donors. Notes on the study in general: One later analysis reportedly identified an Asian-associated ancestry cluster that showed fewer N-insertions than the roughly 670-donor mean. Certain indistinguishable V segments, among them TRBV6-2 and TRBV6-3, were excluded. In a later analysis, across HLA loci, associated TCR counts were highest for DRB1, lowest for HLA-C.

On this clone itself: Antigen unknown.

The germline V gene has CDR1 MNHNY and CDR2 SVGAGI (reference sequence). The CDR3 is 14 amino acids. The V segment lost 5 bases and the J segment 4 bases; nucleotides outside the gene matches: 1. The PCR had 60 Vbeta and 13 Jbeta primers. Repertoires were generated with immunoSEQ multiplex PCR, while TCRdb's copy carries only in-frame clones and drops some. The data contain approximately 120,000 clones, about 74% of them singletons. Material for sequencing was PBMCs. This chain connects TRBV6-6 to TRBJ2-2; 10 positions match TRBD1. This clonotype was sampled from a woman aged 45-59 years in good health and CMV-seropositive. The CDR3 DNA reads as TGTGCCAGCAGTCGGGACAGGGGCACCGGGGAGCTGTTTTTT. It encodes CASSRDRGTGELFF.